The TCR beta chain described here comes from a study of spatial heterogeneity in lung cancer. TCRdb called the 5' RACE reads again in MiXCR, with one record for every CDR3 protein. Of about 120,000 distinct CDR3 sequences listed, roughly 10% are singletons. The time point here: blood at routine non-recurrence follow-up after resection. The CDR3 sequence is 14 residues long. Germline-derived CDR1 and CDR2 are LGHDT and YNNKEL (reference sequence). Trimming took off 4 bases at V and 1 base at J, with 9 bases between the two ends. Sequencing used PBMCs, obtained at follow-up. The chain recombines TRBV3-1 with TRBJ2-3, with unresolved D. The clonotype was recovered from a female donor with early-stage non-small cell lung cancer. CDR3 protein: CASSLPGRTDTQYF. CDR3 sequence (DNA): TGTGCCAGCAGCCTCCCCGGACGCACAGATACGCAGTATTTT.